This TCR beta chain comes out of a study of shared clonotypes between healthy human individuals. Study-level results: Among several donors, about 5% of naive CD4 clonotypes were found in common.

Here immunoSEQ multiplex PCR was the method, and the copy in TCRdb shows in-frame clones only, minus some. The sample lists around 1.6 million clones, about 98% occurring once. CDR3 length: 13 amino acids. Germline V gene sequence: CDR1 SGHNT, CDR2 YYREEE (reference sequence). V shed 5 bases, J shed 0 bases, and the junction held 2 bases outside the gene matches. Note on this clone: The antigen is undetermined.

This rearrangement joins TRBV5-4 to TRBJ2-7; 7 nucleotides match TRBD1. The TCR originated in a young man in good health. Material: naive CD4+ T cells sorted from blood. Described subset: CD45RA+ positively selected. Here the CDR3 reads CASSDRASYEQYF. CDR3 coding DNA: TGTGCCAGCAGTGACAGGGCCTCCTACGAGCAGTACTTC.